A selection of T cell receptor beta chains follows, all from one sample in a study of regulatory T cells in long-lasting Graves disease. TCRdb re-called the multiplex PCR reads through MiXCR, storing one row per CDR3 protein. The top ten clones hold 7.5% to 9% of a sample with more than 450,000 distinct CDR3 sequences, 12% of them seen once. These sequences were also reported in another study, on T cells in Graves' hyperthyroidism and ophthalmopathy.

The material was peripheral blood mononuclear cells (PBMCs), obtained at new diagnosis, from a patient treated with antithyroid drugs. These receptors originate from a woman in her twenties or thirties with Graves disease. CDR3s include the opening cysteine and the closing phenylalanine or tryptophan. The order of the fields is clone size, J gene, V gene, D gene, CDR3 protein, CDR3 DNA. The D gene is left open where the match is weak. Size is stated for part of the rows, as once, few or many counts, or as a class when the clone is expanded.

>many|TRBJ2-7|TRBV9|TRBD2
CASSPRGSGSYEQYF
TGTGCCAGCAGCCCCCGGGGGAGCGGGAGCTACGAGCAGTACTTC
>many|TRBJ1-6|TRBV11-2|.
CASTRTGSDSPLHF
TGTGCCAGCACACGGACCGGATCGGATTCACCCCTCCACTTT
>few|TRBJ1-3|TRBV3-1|.
CASSLDWDSGNTIYF
TGTGCCAGCAGCCTTGATTGGGACTCTGGAAACACCATATATTTT
>many|TRBJ2-5|TRBV24-1|.
CATSDRISGEETQYF
TGTGCCACCAGTGACCGTATTTCTGGAGAAGAGACCCAGTACTTC
>.|TRBJ2-7|TRBV9|.
CASSPRAGGYEQYF
TGTGCCAGCAGCCCCCGCGCCGGAGGCTACGAGCAGTACTTC
>.|TRBJ2-1|TRBV24-1|.
CATSDLGDEQFF
TGTGCCACCAGTGATTTGGGTGATGAGCAGTTCTTC
>many|TRBJ2-1|TRBV29-1|TRBD2
CSVAGLAGAYEQFF
TGCAGCGTCGCGGGACTAGCGGGAGCCTATGAGCAGTTCTTC
>many|TRBJ2-1|TRBV11-2|TRBD2
CASSLLLAGTEQFF
TGTGCCAGCAGCTTATTACTAGCGGGAACTGAGCAGTTCTTC
>many|TRBJ2-5|TRBV18|.
CASSPPGNQETQYF
TGTGCCAGCTCACCACCGGGAAACCAAGAGACCCAGTACTTC
>many|TRBJ1-1|TRBV20-1|.
CSAFEGAMNTETFF
TGCAGTGCTTTCGAAGGGGCGATGAACACTGAAACTTTCTTT
>.|TRBJ1-2|TRBV6-1|.
CASSRQNNYYYGYTF
TGTGCCAGCAGCAGACAGAATAACTACTACTATGGCTACACCTTC
>many|TRBJ2-1|TRBV6-1|.
CASSGGGVAYNEQFF
TGTGCCAGCAGTGGAGGGGGGGTAGCCTACAATGAGCAGTTCTTC
>many|TRBJ2-1|TRBV29-1|.
CSVAGGVYNEQFF
TGCAGCGTTGCCGGCGGGGTATACAATGAGCAGTTCTTC
>many|TRBJ1-1|TRBV20-1|.
CSARMAANTEAFF
TGCAGTGCTAGGATGGCAGCGAACACTGAAGCTTTCTTT
>many|TRBJ2-7|TRBV7-2|TRBD2
CASSTPGGGYEQYF
TGTGCCAGCAGCACCCCTGGCGGGGGCTACGAGCAGTACTTC
>many|TRBJ1-1|TRBV15|TRBD1
CATSRADRGLGSTEAFF
TGTGCCACCAGCAGAGCGGACAGGGGCCTTGGTAGTACTGAAGCTTTCTTT
>many|TRBJ1-5|TRBV6-2/TRBV6-3|.
CASSLIGTSNQPQHF
TGTGCCAGCAGTTTGATTGGCACTAGCAATCAGCCCCAGCATTTT
>many|TRBJ1-2|TRBV20-1|.
CSARGISDRYGYTF
TGCAGTGCTAGAGGGATTTCAGATCGCTATGGCTACACCTTC
>many|TRBJ1-2|TRBV29-1|TRBD1
CSVEDRAVGQGNYGYTF
TGCAGCGTTGAAGATAGAGCGGTTGGACAGGGGAACTATGGCTACACCTTC
>many|TRBJ2-3|TRBV6-1|.
CASLDSNTDTQYF
TGTGCCAGCTTAGACAGCAACACAGATACGCAGTATTTT
>.|TRBJ2-1|TRBV10-3|.
CAISEYRQETQFF
TGTGCCATCAGTGAGTACCGACAAGAGACCCAGTTCTTC
>many|TRBJ1-5|TRBV3-1|TRBD1
CASSQQGVRQPQHF
TGTGCCAGCAGCCAACAGGGGGTCCGTCAGCCCCAGCATTTT
>.|TRBJ1-2|TRBV6-2/TRBV6-3|.
CASSYSRGYTF
TGTGCCAGCAGTTACAGCCGCGGCTACACCTTC
>many|TRBJ2-5|TRBV28|TRBD1
CASSLRGTGRQETQYF
TGTGCCAGCAGTTTACGAGGGACAGGTCGCCAAGAGACCCAGTACTTC
>.|TRBJ1-1|TRBV19|.
CASSIDHGFTEAFF
TGTGCCAGTAGTATAGATCACGGCTTTACTGAAGCTTTCTTT
>many|TRBJ1-6|TRBV27|.
CASSYYNNHNSPLHF
TGTGCCAGCAGTTATTACAATAACCATAATTCACCCCTCCACTTT
>.|TRBJ2-6|TRBV4-1|.
CASSQDLAGAGANVLTF
TGCGCCAGCAGCCAAGACTTGGCAGGGGCCGGGGCCAACGTCCTGACTTTC
>.|TRBJ1-5|TRBV20-1|.
CSAREHSNQPQHF
TGCAGTGCTAGAGAACATAGCAATCAGCCCCAGCATTTT
>few|TRBJ2-4|TRBV5-8|.
CASSLAVRVDKNIQYF
TGTGCCAGCAGCTTGGCCGTGCGGGTGGACAAAAACATTCAGTACTTC
>many|TRBJ2-5|TRBV11-2|.
CASSFGVTTQETQYF
TGTGCCAGCAGCTTCGGGGTGACAACTCAAGAGACCCAGTACTTC
>.|TRBJ1-1|TRBV7-9|.
CARGTLREAFF
TGTGCCAGGGGGACATTACGTGAAGCTTTCTTT
>many|TRBJ2-6|TRBV27|.
CASSFGQLLPGANVLTF
TGTGCCAGCAGTTTTGGACAGTTGCTTCCCGGGGCCAACGTCCTGACTTTC
>few|TRBJ2-3|TRBV2|.
CASSNTADGSDTQYF
TGTGCCAGCAGTAACACCGCGGATGGGTCAGATACGCAGTATTTT
>many|TRBJ1-1|TRBV12-5|.
CASGFVGAQKNTEAFF
TGTGCTAGTGGTTTTGTGGGGGCGCAGAAGAACACTGAAGCTTTCTTT
>many|TRBJ1-6|TRBV7-3|.
CASSQKGGAGSPLHF
TGTGCCAGCAGCCAGAAAGGGGGGGCAGGATCACCCCTCCACTTT
>many|TRBJ2-1|TRBV11-2|TRBD2
CASSSTSGSYNEQFF
TGTGCCAGCAGCTCGACTAGCGGGAGCTACAATGAGCAGTTCTTC
>many|TRBJ2-1|TRBV6-5|TRBD1
CASSYRDRGYNEQFF
TGTGCCAGCAGTTACCGGGACAGGGGATATAATGAGCAGTTCTTC
>many|TRBJ1-5|TRBV3-1|.
CASSQGGSNQPQHF
TGTGCCAGCAGCCAAGGGGGTAGCAATCAGCCCCAGCATTTT
>many|TRBJ1-1|TRBV6-2/TRBV6-3|TRBD1
CASSPPEDRGTEAFF
TGTGCCAGCAGTCCCCCCGAGGACAGGGGCACTGAAGCTTTCTTT
>many|TRBJ2-2|TRBV11-3|.
CASSLGDIDTGELFF
TGTGCCAGCAGCTTAGGAGATATCGACACCGGGGAGCTGTTTTTT
>many|TRBJ1-2|TRBV7-2|.
CASSFKSMGYGYTF
TGTGCCAGCAGCTTCAAATCCATGGGCTATGGCTACACCTTC
>.|TRBJ2-3|TRBV9|.
CASSSQRPSDTQYF
TGTGCCAGCAGCTCCCAAAGACCCTCAGATACGCAGTATTTT
>few|TRBJ2-3|TRBV7-9|.
CASSTGDFGIIDTQYF
TGTGCCAGCAGTACGGGGGACTTCGGGATCATAGATACGCAGTATTTT
>few|TRBJ2-5|TRBV28|.
CASSPLSGTQYF
TGTGCCAGCAGCCCGTTATCGGGGACCCAGTACTTC
>.|TRBJ1-2|TRBV10-3|.
CAIRGAPGGANPNYGYTF
TGTGCCATCAGGGGAGCTCCGGGGGGGGCGAACCCCAACTATGGCTACACCTTC
>few|TRBJ2-5|TRBV7-9|.
CASSLGLHSQETQYF
TGTGCCAGCAGCTTAGGTCTCCACAGCCAAGAGACCCAGTACTTC
>many|TRBJ2-1|TRBV28|TRBD2
CASSVSGRPANEQFF
TGTGCCAGCAGTGTTAGCGGGAGACCGGCCAATGAGCAGTTCTTC
>many|TRBJ1-2|TRBV2|.
CASSELKTVYGYTF
TGTGCCAGCAGTGAATTAAAAACAGTCTATGGCTACACCTTC
>.|TRBJ1-1|TRBV6-1|.
CASSRTSPRNTEAFF
TGTGCCAGCAGCAGGACTTCCCCTAGGAACACTGAAGCTTTCTTT
>few|TRBJ1-1|TRBV5-1|TRBD1
CASSQTGGMNTEAFF
TGCGCCAGCAGCCAGACAGGGGGAATGAACACTGAAGCTTTCTTT
>few|TRBJ2-7|TRBV15|TRBD2
CATSPGGGAYEQYF
TGTGCCACCAGCCCCGGTGGGGGGGCCTACGAGCAGTACTTC